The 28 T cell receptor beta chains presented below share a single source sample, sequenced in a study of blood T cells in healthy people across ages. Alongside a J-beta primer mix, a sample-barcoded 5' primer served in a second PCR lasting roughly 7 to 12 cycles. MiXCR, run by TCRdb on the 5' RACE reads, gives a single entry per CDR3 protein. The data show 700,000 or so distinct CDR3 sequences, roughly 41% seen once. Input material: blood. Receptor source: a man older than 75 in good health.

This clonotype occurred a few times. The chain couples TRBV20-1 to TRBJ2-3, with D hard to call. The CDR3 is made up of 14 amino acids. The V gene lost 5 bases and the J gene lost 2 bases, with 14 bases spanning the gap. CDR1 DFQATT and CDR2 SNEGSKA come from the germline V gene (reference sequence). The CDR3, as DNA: TGCAGTGCTTCAAAGGGCCCGTACACAGATACGCAGTATTTT. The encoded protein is CSASKGPYTDTQYF.

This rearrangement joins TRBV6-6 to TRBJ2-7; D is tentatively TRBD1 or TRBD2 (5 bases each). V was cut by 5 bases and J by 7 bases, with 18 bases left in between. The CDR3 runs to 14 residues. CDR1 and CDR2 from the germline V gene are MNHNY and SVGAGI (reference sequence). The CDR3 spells CASSGDGSYNEQYF. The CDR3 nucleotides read TGTGCCAGCAGTGGGGACGGCTCCTACAATGAGCAGTACTTC.

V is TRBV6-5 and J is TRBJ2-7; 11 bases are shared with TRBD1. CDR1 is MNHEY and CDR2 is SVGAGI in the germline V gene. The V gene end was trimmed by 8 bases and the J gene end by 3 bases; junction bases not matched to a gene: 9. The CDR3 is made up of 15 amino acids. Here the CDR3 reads CASGMTGTGGYEQYF. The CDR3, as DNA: TGTGCCAGCGGTATGACCGGGACAGGGGGCTACGAGCAGTACTTC.

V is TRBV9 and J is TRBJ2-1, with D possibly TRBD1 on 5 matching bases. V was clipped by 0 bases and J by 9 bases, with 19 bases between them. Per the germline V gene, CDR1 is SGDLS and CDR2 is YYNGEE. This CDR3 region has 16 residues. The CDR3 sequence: CASSVGVGLGDSEQFF. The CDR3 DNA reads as TGTGCCAGCAGCGTAGGAGTGGGGTTGGGTGACAGTGAGCAGTTCTTC. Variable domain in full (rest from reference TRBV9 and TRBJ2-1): DSGVTQTPKHLITATGQRVTLRCSPRSGDLSVYWYQQSLDQGLQFLIQYYNGEERAKGNILERFSAQQFPDLHSELNLSSLELGDSALYFCASSVGVGLGDSEQFFGPGTRLTVL.

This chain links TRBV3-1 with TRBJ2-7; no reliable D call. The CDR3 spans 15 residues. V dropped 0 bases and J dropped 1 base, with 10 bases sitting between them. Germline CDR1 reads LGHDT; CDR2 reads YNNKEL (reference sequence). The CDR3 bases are TGTGCCAGCAGCCAAGAAGCCAGAGCTTCCTACGAGCAGTACTTC. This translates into CASSQEARASYEQYF.

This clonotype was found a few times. CDR3 protein: CASSEGTGGGQPQHF. The CDR3 region has the DNA TGTGCCAGCAGTGAAGGGACAGGGGGTGGTCAGCCCCAGCATTTT. This sequence joins TRBV6-1 and TRBJ1-5; 10 positions agree with TRBD1. This CDR3 has 15 residues. The V and J ends lost 1 base and 6 bases, in that order; junction bases with no gene match: 3. The germline gives CDR1 MNHNS, CDR2 SASEGT.

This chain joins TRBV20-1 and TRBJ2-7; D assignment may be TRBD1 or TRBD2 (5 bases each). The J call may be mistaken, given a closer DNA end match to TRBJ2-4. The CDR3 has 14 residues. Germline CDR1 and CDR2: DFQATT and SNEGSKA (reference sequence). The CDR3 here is CSASRGVRGNIQYF. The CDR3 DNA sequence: TGCAGCGCCTCAAGAGGGGTGAGGGGAAACATTCAGTACTTC.

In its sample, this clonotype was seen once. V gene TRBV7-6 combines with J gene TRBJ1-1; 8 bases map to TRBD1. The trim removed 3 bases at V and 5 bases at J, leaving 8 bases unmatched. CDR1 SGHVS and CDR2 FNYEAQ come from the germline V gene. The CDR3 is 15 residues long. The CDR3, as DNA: TGTGCCAGCAGCTTGGGACGGACAGGGAGTACTGAAGCTTTCTTT. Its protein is CASSLGRTGSTEAFF. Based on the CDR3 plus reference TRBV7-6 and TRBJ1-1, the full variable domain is GAGVSQSPRYKVTKRGQDVALRCDPISGHVSLYWYRQALGQGPEFLTYFNYEAQQDKSGLPNDRFSAERPEGSISTLTIQRTEQRDSAMYRCASSLGRTGSTEAFFGQGTRLTVV.

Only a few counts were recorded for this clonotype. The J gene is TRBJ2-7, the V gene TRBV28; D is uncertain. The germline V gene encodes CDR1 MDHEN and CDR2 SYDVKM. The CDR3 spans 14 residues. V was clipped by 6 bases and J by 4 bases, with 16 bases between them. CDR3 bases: TGTGCCAGCAGGAGACGGAGTATTGTGTACGAGCAGTACTTC. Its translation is CASRRRSIVYEQYF.

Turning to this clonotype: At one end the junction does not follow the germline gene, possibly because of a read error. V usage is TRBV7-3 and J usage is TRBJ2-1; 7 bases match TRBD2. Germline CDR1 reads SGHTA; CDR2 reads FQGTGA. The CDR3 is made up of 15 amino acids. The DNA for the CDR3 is TGTGCCAGCAGCTTAGCGGGAGCCCCCTATAATGAGCAGTTCTTC. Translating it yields CASSLAGAPYNEQFF.

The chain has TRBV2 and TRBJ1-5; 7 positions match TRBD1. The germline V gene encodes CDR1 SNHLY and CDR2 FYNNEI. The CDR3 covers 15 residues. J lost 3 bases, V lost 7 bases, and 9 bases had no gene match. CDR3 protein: CASNLGQDNNQPQHF. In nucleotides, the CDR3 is TGTGCCAGCAACCTTGGACAGGACAACAATCAGCCCCAGCATTTT.

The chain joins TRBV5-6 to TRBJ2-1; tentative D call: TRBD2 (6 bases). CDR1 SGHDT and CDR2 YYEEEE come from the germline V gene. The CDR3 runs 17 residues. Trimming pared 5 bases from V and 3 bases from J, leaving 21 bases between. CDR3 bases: TGTGCCAGCAGTCCGGCGGGGCGAGGGAGAGGCTACAATGAGCAGTTCTTC. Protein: CASSPAGRGRGYNEQFF.

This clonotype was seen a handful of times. The CDR3 protein is CASSGDTLPTNEKLFF. CDR3 nucleotide sequence: TGTGCCAGCAGTGGGGACACCCTACCAACTAATGAAAAACTGTTTTTT. This chain joins TRBV2 and TRBJ1-4, with TRBD1 as a possible D gene (6 bases). The CDR3 totals 16 residues. Trimming cost V 4 bases and J 0 bases, with 12 bases left between them. Germline CDR1 is SNHLY and CDR2 is FYNNEI.

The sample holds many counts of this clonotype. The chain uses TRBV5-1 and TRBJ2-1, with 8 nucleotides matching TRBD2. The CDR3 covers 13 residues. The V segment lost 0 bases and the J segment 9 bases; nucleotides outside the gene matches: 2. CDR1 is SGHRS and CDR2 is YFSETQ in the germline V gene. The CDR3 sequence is CASSLARGGEQFF. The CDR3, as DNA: TGCGCCAGCAGCTTGGCACGGGGGGGTGAGCAGTTCTTC.

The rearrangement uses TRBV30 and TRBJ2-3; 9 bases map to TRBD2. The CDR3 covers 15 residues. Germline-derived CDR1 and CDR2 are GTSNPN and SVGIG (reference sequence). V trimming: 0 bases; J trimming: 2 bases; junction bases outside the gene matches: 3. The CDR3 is CAWSVVAGVTDTQYF. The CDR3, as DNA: TGTGCCTGGAGTGTAGTAGCGGGAGTCACAGATACGCAGTATTTT.

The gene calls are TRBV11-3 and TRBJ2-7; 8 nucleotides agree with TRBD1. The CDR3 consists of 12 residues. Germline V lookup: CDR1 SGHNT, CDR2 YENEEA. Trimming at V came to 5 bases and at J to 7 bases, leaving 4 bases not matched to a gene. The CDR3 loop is CASSTRTGEQYF. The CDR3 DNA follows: TGTGCCAGCAGCACCCGGACAGGGGAGCAGTACTTC.

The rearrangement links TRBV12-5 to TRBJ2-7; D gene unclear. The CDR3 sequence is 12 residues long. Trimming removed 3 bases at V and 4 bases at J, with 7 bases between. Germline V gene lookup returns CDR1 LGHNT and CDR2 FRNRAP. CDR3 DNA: TGTGCTAGTGGTTTAGAAGCGTACGAGCAGTACTTC. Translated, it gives CASGLEAYEQYF. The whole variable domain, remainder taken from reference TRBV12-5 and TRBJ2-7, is DARVTQTPRHKVTEMGQEVTMRCQPILGHNTVFWYRQTMMQGLELLAYFRNRAPLDDSGMPKDRFSAEMPDATLATLKIQPSEPRDSAVYFCASGLEAYEQYFGPGTRLTVT.

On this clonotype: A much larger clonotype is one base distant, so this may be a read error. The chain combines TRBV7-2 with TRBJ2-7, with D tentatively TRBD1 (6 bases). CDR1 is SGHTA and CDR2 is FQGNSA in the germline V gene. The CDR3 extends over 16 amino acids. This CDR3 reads CASSDPGQGSSYERYF. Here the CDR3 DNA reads TGTGCCAGCAGCGATCCGGGACAAGGGAGCTCCTACGAGCGGTACTTC.

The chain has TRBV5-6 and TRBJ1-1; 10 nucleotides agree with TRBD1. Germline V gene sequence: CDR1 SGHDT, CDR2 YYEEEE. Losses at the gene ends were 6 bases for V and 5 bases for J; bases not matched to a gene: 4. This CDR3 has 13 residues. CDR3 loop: CASIRTGGTEAFF. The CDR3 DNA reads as TGTGCCAGCATCAGGACAGGGGGGACTGAAGCTTTCTTT.

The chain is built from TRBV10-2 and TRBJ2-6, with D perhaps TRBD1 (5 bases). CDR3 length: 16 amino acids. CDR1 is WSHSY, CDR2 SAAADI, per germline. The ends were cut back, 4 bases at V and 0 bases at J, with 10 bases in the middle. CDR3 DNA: TGCGCCAGCAGTGCCAACAGGTTCTCTGGGGCCAACGTCCTGACTTTC. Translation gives CASSANRFSGANVLTF.

The CDR3 reads CSASGGGSDTQYF. Here the CDR3 DNA reads TGCAGTGCTAGTGGAGGGGGGTCGGATACGCAGTATTTT. The chain combines TRBV20-1 with TRBJ2-3, with D perhaps being TRBD1 or TRBD2 (6 bases each). The CDR3 runs 13 residues. V lost 3 bases and J 6 bases, leaving 13 bases between the germline ends. The germline gives CDR1 DFQATT, CDR2 SNEGSKA (reference sequence).

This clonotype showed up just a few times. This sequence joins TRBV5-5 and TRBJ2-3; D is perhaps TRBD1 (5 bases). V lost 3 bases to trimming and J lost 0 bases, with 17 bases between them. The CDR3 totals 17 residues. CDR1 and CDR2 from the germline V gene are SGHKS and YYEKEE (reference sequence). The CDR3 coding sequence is TGTGCCAGCAGCTCGGCGTGGGGCAGGGCTAGCACAGATACGCAGTATTTT. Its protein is CASSSAWGRASTDTQYF. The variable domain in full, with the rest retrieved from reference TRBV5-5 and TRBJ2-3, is DAGVTQSPTHLIKTRGQQVTLRCSPISGHKSVSWYQQVLGQGPQFIFQYYEKEERGRGNFPDRFSARQFPNYSSELNVNALLLGDSALYLCASSSAWGRASTDTQYFGPGTRLTVL.

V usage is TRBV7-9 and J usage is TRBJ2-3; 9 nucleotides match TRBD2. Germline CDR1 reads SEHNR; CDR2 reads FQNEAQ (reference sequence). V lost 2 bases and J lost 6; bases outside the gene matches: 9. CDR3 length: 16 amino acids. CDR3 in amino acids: CASSLFGGRAGDTQYF. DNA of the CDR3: TGTGCCAGCAGCTTATTTGGCGGGAGGGCCGGGGATACGCAGTATTTT.

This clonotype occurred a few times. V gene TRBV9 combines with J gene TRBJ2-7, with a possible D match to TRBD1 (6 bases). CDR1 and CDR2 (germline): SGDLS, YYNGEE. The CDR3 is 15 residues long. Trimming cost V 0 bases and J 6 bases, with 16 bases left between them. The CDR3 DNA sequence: TGTGCCAGCAGCGTAGTTGGGACAACACCTAGCGAGCAGTACTTC. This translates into CASSVVGTTPSEQYF.

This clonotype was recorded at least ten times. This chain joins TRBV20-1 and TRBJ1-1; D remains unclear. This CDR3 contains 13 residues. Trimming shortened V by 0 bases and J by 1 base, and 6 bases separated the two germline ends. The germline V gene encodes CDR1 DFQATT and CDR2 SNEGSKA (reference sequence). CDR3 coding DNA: TGCAGTGCTAGAGATCGGAGGAACACTGAAGCTTTCTTT. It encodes CSARDRRNTEAFF.

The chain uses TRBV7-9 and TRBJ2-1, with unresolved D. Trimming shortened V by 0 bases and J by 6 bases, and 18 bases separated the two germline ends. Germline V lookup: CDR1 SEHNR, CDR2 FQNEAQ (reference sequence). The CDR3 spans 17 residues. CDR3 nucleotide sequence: TGTGCCAGCAGCTTAGCGTCTGTGGCACGTAATGCCAATGAGCAGTTCTTC. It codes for CASSLASVARNANEQFF.

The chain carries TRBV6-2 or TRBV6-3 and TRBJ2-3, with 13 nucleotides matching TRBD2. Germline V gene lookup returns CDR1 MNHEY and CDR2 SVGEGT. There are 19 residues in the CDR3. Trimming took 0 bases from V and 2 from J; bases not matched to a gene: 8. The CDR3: CASSYSGTSGMTYTDTQYF. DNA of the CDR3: TGTGCCAGCAGTTACTCGGGGACTAGCGGGATGACTTACACAGATACGCAGTATTTT.

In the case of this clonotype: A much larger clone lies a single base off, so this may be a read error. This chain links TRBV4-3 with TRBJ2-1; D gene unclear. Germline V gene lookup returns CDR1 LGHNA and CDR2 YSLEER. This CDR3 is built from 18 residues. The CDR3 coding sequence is TGCGCCAGCAGCCAGGAAGATACAGTGCCCTACACATACAATGAGCGGTTCTTC. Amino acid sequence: CASSQEDTVPYTYNERFF.